Listed below are T cell receptor beta chains from one sample, sequenced in a study of CD8 T cells in ankylosing spondylitis. TCRdb redid the calling of the 5' RACE reads with MiXCR, one entry per CDR3 protein. The table shows around 90,000 distinct CDR3 sequences, with around 25% occurring only once. What was sequenced was blood, either unsorted or a sorted T cell fraction (not recorded which). Receptor source: a male donor with ankylosing spondylitis or in good health (not recorded which). Both conserved end residues are part of each CDR3. Fields, in order: D gene, J gene, clone size, V gene, CDR3 DNA, CDR3 protein. D genes are given only for firm matches. Clone size is given for some rows only: seen once, a few or many times, or a class if the clone is expanded.

d_gene: TRBD1
j_gene: TRBJ1-1
abundance: -
v_gene: TRBV12-3/TRBV12-4
CDR3nt: TGTGCCAGCACCCGTGGCGACAGGGGGAACACTGAAGCTTTCTTT
CDR3aa: CASTRGDRGNTEAFF

d_gene: -
j_gene: TRBJ2-1
abundance: -
v_gene: TRBV11-1
CDR3nt: TGTGCCAGCAGCTTAGACGGGGTCAATGAGCAGTTCTTC
CDR3aa: CASSLDGVNEQFF

d_gene: TRBD2
j_gene: TRBJ2-3
abundance: -
v_gene: TRBV12-3/TRBV12-4
CDR3nt: TGTGCCAGCAGTCCGCCATTAGCGGGGCTTGGTAGAGATACGCAGTATTTT
CDR3aa: CASSPPLAGLGRDTQYF

d_gene: -
j_gene: TRBJ1-5
abundance: -
v_gene: TRBV12-3/TRBV12-4
CDR3nt: TGTGCCAGCAGCCCAGACCGTCGTGGGCGGCAGCCCCAGCATTTT
CDR3aa: CASSPDRRGRQPQHF

d_gene: -
j_gene: TRBJ2-2
abundance: -
v_gene: TRBV5-1
CDR3nt: TGCGCCAGCCGTCGTAATGAGGCCGGGGAGCTGTTTTTT
CDR3aa: CASRRNEAGELFF

d_gene: -
j_gene: TRBJ1-5
abundance: few
v_gene: TRBV5-6
CDR3nt: TGTGCCAGCAGCTTGGTTCGGGGTTTGGAGCCCCAGCATTTT
CDR3aa: CASSLVRGLEPQHF

d_gene: TRBD2
j_gene: TRBJ2-1
abundance: few
v_gene: TRBV6-5
CDR3nt: TGTGCCAGCAGTTCCTCCGGGACTAGGGATGAGCAGTTCTTC
CDR3aa: CASSSSGTRDEQFF

d_gene: -
j_gene: TRBJ2-5
abundance: -
v_gene: TRBV5-8
CDR3nt: TGTGCCAGCAGCCCTTTTATCGGAGGGCGAGAGACCCAGTACTTC
CDR3aa: CASSPFIGGRETQYF

d_gene: -
j_gene: TRBJ1-2
abundance: -
v_gene: TRBV20-1
CDR3nt: TGCAGTGCGAGGGAGCGTGGGGATGGCTACACCTTC
CDR3aa: CSARERGDGYTF

d_gene: -
j_gene: TRBJ1-1
abundance: -
v_gene: TRBV28
CDR3nt: TGTGCCAGCAGAAAAACTTCGAACACTGAAGCTTTCTTT
CDR3aa: CASRKTSNTEAFF

d_gene: -
j_gene: TRBJ2-7
abundance: few
v_gene: TRBV7-6
CDR3nt: TGTGCCAGCAGCTTAGCCGGGATGGGGGCCTACGAGCAGTACTTC
CDR3aa: CASSLAGMGAYEQYF

d_gene: -
j_gene: TRBJ2-3
abundance: many
v_gene: TRBV7-3
CDR3nt: TGTGCCAGCAGCGTTATAGCCACAGATACGCAGTATTTT
CDR3aa: CASSVIATDTQYF

d_gene: -
j_gene: TRBJ1-5
abundance: few
v_gene: TRBV5-1
CDR3nt: TGCGCCAGCAGCTTGGACAGTGGAAGCAATCAGCCCCAGCATTTT
CDR3aa: CASSLDSGSNQPQHF

d_gene: -
j_gene: TRBJ1-3
abundance: few
v_gene: TRBV20-1
CDR3nt: TGCAGTGCTCCTCGGGATGTTTCTGGAAACACCATATATTTT
CDR3aa: CSAPRDVSGNTIYF

d_gene: TRBD2
j_gene: TRBJ2-1
abundance: -
v_gene: TRBV4-1
CDR3nt: TGCGCCAGCAGCCAACCCGGGACTAGCGTGTACAATGAGCAGTTCTTC
CDR3aa: CASSQPGTSVYNEQFF

d_gene: TRBD2
j_gene: TRBJ2-5
abundance: -
v_gene: TRBV7-8
CDR3nt: TGTGCCAGCAGCCCAAACGGGGGGGAGACCCAGTACTTC
CDR3aa: CASSPNGGETQYF

d_gene: -
j_gene: TRBJ2-3
abundance: -
v_gene: TRBV20-1
CDR3nt: TGCAGTTCGACGCCGGGAACAAGCACAGATACGCAGTATTTT
CDR3aa: CSSTPGTSTDTQYF

d_gene: TRBD2
j_gene: TRBJ2-1
abundance: -
v_gene: TRBV6-5
CDR3nt: TGTGCCAGCAGTTACTCGCCGGCGGGGGGTACAAATGAGCAGTTCTTC
CDR3aa: CASSYSPAGGTNEQFF

d_gene: -
j_gene: TRBJ1-2
abundance: few
v_gene: TRBV5-1
CDR3nt: TGCGCCAGCAGCCTGTCCGGTGGTGTCGGGGCTGGGTATGGCTACACCTTC
CDR3aa: CASSLSGGVGAGYGYTF

d_gene: -
j_gene: TRBJ2-1
abundance: -
v_gene: TRBV5-1
CDR3nt: TGCGCCAGCAGCCATGGACAAAACAATGAGCAGTTCTTC
CDR3aa: CASSHGQNNEQFF

d_gene: -
j_gene: TRBJ1-1
abundance: -
v_gene: TRBV7-9
CDR3nt: TGTGCCAGCAGCTCTGGAGGGGCCCGGATGAACACTGAAGCTTTCTTT
CDR3aa: CASSSGGARMNTEAFF

d_gene: TRBD1
j_gene: TRBJ1-6
abundance: -
v_gene: TRBV5-1
CDR3nt: TGCGCCAGCAGCCTCGACGGGAGGACAGGTTTCTCACCCATCCACTTT
CDR3aa: CASSLDGRTGFSPIHF

d_gene: -
j_gene: TRBJ2-3
abundance: few
v_gene: TRBV24-1
CDR3nt: TGTGCCACCAGTGATTTGCCTAAAATTGACCTTAGCACAGATACGCAGTATTTT
CDR3aa: CATSDLPKIDLSTDTQYF

d_gene: -
j_gene: TRBJ1-3
abundance: -
v_gene: TRBV5-1
CDR3nt: TGCGCCAGCAGCTTGGTGGGTCAACCCTCTGGAAACACCATATATTTT
CDR3aa: CASSLVGQPSGNTIYF

d_gene: TRBD1
j_gene: TRBJ1-1
abundance: -
v_gene: TRBV6-2/TRBV6-3
CDR3nt: TGTGCCAGCAGCCGCGACAGGGGGTTCACTGAAGCTTTCTTT
CDR3aa: CASSRDRGFTEAFF

d_gene: TRBD2
j_gene: TRBJ2-5
abundance: -
v_gene: TRBV5-1
CDR3nt: TGCGCCAGCAGCGGGGGACTAGCGGGAGACTCGCGCCAAGAGACCCAGTACTTC
CDR3aa: CASSGGLAGDSRQETQYF

d_gene: -
j_gene: TRBJ2-2
abundance: -
v_gene: TRBV7-7
CDR3nt: TGTGCTAGCAGCTCCGACGGTTGGGCCGGGGAGCTGTTTTTT
CDR3aa: CASSSDGWAGELFF

d_gene: TRBD2
j_gene: TRBJ2-1
abundance: few
v_gene: TRBV7-7
CDR3nt: TGTGCTAGCAGCTCTAGACTAGCGGGGGGGAGCTCCTACAATGAGCAGTTCTTC
CDR3aa: CASSSRLAGGSSYNEQFF

d_gene: -
j_gene: TRBJ2-1
abundance: few
v_gene: TRBV6-5
CDR3nt: TGTGCCAGCAGGGACCGTTATTGGTGGCAGTTCTTC
CDR3aa: CASRDRYWWQFF

d_gene: TRBD1
j_gene: TRBJ1-6
abundance: few
v_gene: TRBV28
CDR3nt: TGTGCCAGCAGTTTAGGGGGGACAGTAAATTCACCCCTCCACTTT
CDR3aa: CASSLGGTVNSPLHF

d_gene: -
j_gene: TRBJ1-2
abundance: -
v_gene: TRBV12-3/TRBV12-4
CDR3nt: TGTGCCAGCAGTCTCAGCAGGCGAGTTCAGAACGGCTACACCTTC
CDR3aa: CASSLSRRVQNGYTF

d_gene: -
j_gene: TRBJ2-2
abundance: few
v_gene: TRBV5-1
CDR3nt: TGCGCCAGCACACCGACAGGCGGGGAGCTGTTTTTT
CDR3aa: CASTPTGGELFF

d_gene: TRBD1
j_gene: TRBJ1-1
abundance: few
v_gene: TRBV29-1
CDR3nt: TGCAGCGCCCCGACAGGGGGCGCGGACACTGAAGCTTTCTTT
CDR3aa: CSAPTGGADTEAFF

d_gene: -
j_gene: TRBJ1-1
abundance: -
v_gene: TRBV29-1
CDR3nt: TGCAGCGTTCGCTCCCCGCGGGCGAGGGTACCGAACACTGAAGCTTTCTTT
CDR3aa: CSVRSPRARVPNTEAFF

d_gene: -
j_gene: TRBJ2-3
abundance: -
v_gene: TRBV7-3
CDR3nt: TGTGCCAGCAGCAGGGACCCGGGCACAGATACGCAGTATTTT
CDR3aa: CASSRDPGTDTQYF

d_gene: -
j_gene: TRBJ2-2
abundance: -
v_gene: TRBV20-1
CDR3nt: TGCAGTAACGAGCAGAGAAACACCGGGGAGCTGTTTTTT
CDR3aa: CSNEQRNTGELFF

d_gene: -
j_gene: TRBJ2-5
abundance: few
v_gene: TRBV20-1
CDR3nt: TGCAGTGCTAGGCGGGACGGGACCCCACAAGAGACCCAGTACTTC
CDR3aa: CSARRDGTPQETQYF

d_gene: -
j_gene: TRBJ1-6
abundance: few
v_gene: TRBV7-9
CDR3nt: TGTGCCAGCAGCCCCCCGCGGGGGCCCCTCCACTTT
CDR3aa: CASSPPRGPLHF

d_gene: -
j_gene: TRBJ2-2
abundance: -
v_gene: TRBV5-1
CDR3nt: TGCGCCAGCAGTCGGGGCAGCGAGAACACCGGGGAGCTGTTTTTT
CDR3aa: CASSRGSENTGELFF

d_gene: -
j_gene: TRBJ2-3
abundance: -
v_gene: TRBV20-1
CDR3nt: TGCAGTGCCGTGTGGGGACTCGCAGATACGCAGTATTTT
CDR3aa: CSAVWGLADTQYF

d_gene: -
j_gene: TRBJ1-2
abundance: -
v_gene: TRBV2
CDR3nt: TGTGCCAGCAGGAGGAACTATGGCTACACCTTC
CDR3aa: CASRRNYGYTF

d_gene: TRBD2
j_gene: TRBJ2-1
abundance: few
v_gene: TRBV10-3
CDR3nt: TGTGCCATCGGGGAGACTAGCGGGAGCAGCTACAATGAGCAGTTCTTC
CDR3aa: CAIGETSGSSYNEQFF

d_gene: -
j_gene: TRBJ1-1
abundance: -
v_gene: TRBV20-1
CDR3nt: TGCAGTGCTAGAGCCCAACGGAGGGCGTTTGGTAACACTGAAGCTTTCTTT
CDR3aa: CSARAQRRAFGNTEAFF

d_gene: TRBD1
j_gene: TRBJ1-1
abundance: -
v_gene: TRBV12-3/TRBV12-4
CDR3nt: TGTGCCAGCAGTCGACAGGGGATTGACACTGAAGCTTTCTTT
CDR3aa: CASSRQGIDTEAFF

d_gene: TRBD2
j_gene: TRBJ2-7
abundance: -
v_gene: TRBV7-8
CDR3nt: TGTGCCAGCAGCCCAAGCGGGAATGGCTACGAGCAGTACTTC
CDR3aa: CASSPSGNGYEQYF

d_gene: TRBD2
j_gene: TRBJ2-2
abundance: -
v_gene: TRBV18
CDR3nt: TGTGCCAGCTCACCATCAATCAGCGGGAGAGGTGACGGGGAGCTGTTTTTT
CDR3aa: CASSPSISGRGDGELFF